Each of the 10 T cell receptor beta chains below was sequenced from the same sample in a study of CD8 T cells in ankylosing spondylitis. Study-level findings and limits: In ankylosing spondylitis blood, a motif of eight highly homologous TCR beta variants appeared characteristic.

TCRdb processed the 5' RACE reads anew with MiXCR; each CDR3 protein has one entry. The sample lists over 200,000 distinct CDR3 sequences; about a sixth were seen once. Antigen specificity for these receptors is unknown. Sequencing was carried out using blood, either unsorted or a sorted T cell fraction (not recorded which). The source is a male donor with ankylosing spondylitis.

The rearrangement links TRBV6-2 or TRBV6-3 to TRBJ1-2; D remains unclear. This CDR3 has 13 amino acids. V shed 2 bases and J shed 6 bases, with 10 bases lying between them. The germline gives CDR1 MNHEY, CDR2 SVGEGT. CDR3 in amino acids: CASSYGPVDGYTF. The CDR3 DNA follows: TGTGCCAGCAGTTACGGGCCAGTCGATGGCTACACCTTC.

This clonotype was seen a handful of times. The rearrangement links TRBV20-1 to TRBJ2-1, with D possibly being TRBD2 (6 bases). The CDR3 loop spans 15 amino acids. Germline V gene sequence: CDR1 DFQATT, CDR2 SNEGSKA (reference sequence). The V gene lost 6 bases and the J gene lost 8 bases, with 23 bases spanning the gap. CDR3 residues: CSAWGVGNPAHEQFF. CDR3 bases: TGCAGTGCCTGGGGGGTAGGGAACCCGGCCCATGAGCAGTTCTTC.

Here the CDR3 reads CATVAGVDYNEQFF. The CDR3 coding sequence is TGTGCCACCGTAGCGGGAGTTGACTACAATGAGCAGTTCTTC. The genes are TRBV28 and TRBJ2-1, with 9 bases fitting TRBD2. The CDR3 runs to 14 residues. Germline loops: CDR1 MDHEN, CDR2 SYDVKM. J gave up 3 bases and V 10 bases, and 7 bases lay outside the gene matches.

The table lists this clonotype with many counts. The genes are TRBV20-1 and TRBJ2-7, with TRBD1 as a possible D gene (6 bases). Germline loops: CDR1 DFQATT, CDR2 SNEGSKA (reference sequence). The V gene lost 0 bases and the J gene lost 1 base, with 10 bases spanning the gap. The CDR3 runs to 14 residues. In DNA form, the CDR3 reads TGCAGTGCTAGAGATATTCAGGGGTCCTACGAGCAGTACTTC. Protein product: CSARDIQGSYEQYF.

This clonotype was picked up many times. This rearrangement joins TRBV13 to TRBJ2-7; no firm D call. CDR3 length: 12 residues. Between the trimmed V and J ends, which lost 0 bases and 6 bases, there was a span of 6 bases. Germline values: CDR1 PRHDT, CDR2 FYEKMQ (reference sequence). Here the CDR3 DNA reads TGTGCCAGCAGCTTAGGCAGTCCCGAGCAGTACTTC. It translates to CASSLGSPEQYF.

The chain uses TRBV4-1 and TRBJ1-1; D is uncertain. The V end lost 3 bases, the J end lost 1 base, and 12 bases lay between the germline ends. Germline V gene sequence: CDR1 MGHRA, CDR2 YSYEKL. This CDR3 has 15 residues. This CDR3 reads CASSHPGGPNTEAFF. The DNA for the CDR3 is TGCGCCAGCAGCCACCCGGGAGGCCCGAACACTGAAGCTTTCTTT.

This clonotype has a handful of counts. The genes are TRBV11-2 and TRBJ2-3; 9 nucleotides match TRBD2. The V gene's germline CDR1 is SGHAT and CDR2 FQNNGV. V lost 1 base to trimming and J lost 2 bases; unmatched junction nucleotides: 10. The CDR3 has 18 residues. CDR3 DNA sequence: TGTGCCAGCAGCTTAGGCCCACCGACTAGCGGCTACACAGATACGCAGTATTTT. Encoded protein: CASSLGPPTSGYTDTQYF. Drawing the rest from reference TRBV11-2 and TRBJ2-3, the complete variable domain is EAGVAQSPRYKIIEKRQSVAFWCNPISGHATLYWYQQILGQGPKLLIQFQNNGVVDDSQLPKDRFSAERLKGVDSTLKIQPAKLEDSAVYLCASSLGPPTSGYTDTQYFGPGTRLTVL.

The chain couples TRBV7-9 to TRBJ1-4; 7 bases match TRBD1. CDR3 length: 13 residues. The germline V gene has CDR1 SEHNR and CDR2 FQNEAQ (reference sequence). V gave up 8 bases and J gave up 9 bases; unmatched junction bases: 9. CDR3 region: CASSDRDSQKLFF. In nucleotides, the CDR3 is TGTGCCAGCTCTGACCGGGACAGTCAAAAACTGTTTTTT. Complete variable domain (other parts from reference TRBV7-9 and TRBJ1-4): DTGVSQNPRHKITKRGQNVTFRCDPISEHNRLYWYRQTLGQGPEFLTYFQNEAQLEKSRLLSDRFSAERPKGSFSTLEIQRTEQGDSAMYLCASSDRDSQKLFFGSGTQLSVL.

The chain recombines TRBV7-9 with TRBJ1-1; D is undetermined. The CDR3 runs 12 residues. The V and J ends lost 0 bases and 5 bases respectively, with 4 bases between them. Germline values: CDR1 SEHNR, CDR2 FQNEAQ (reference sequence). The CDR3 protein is CASSLAQTEAFF. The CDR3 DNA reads TGTGCCAGCAGCTTAGCACAAACTGAAGCTTTCTTT.

The CDR3 protein is CASSGAGGPDTQYF. CDR3 DNA sequence: TGTGCCAGTAGTGGAGCGGGGGGACCCGATACGCAGTATTTT. The chain is built from TRBV19 and TRBJ2-3; 9 bases match TRBD2. Germline V lookup: CDR1 LNHDA, CDR2 SQIVND (reference sequence). This CDR3 has 14 residues. The J segment lost 6 bases and the V segment lost 5 bases, leaving 6 bases of the junction unmatched.